This entry lists 22 T cell receptor beta chains sequenced from one sample in a study of blood T cell repertoires in COVID-19. Here immunoSEQ multiplex PCR was the method, and the copy in TCRdb shows in-frame clones only, minus some. In the table there are about 140,000 clones, approximately 80% of which are singletons. Sequenced material: peripheral blood. Receptors originate from a woman aged 80 or over with active or convalescent COVID-19.

The chain has TRBV3-1 (or the pseudogene TRBV3-2) and TRBJ2-5; no clear D gene. CDR1 is LGHDT and CDR2 is YNNKEL in the germline V gene (reference sequence). The V end was cut by 4 bases, the J end by 2 bases, with 14 bases between. This CDR3 has 15 residues. This CDR3 reads CASSLPGGLQETQYF. The CDR3 DNA reads TGTGCCAGCAGCCTCCCGGGTGGGTTACAAGAGACCCAGTACTTC.

The V call is TRBV18, the J call TRBJ1-4; D is unclear. The CDR3 is 13 residues long. The germline CDR1 and CDR2 sequences are KGHSH and LQKENI. The ends were cut back, 6 bases at V and 8 bases at J, with 13 bases in the middle. The CDR3 bases are TGTGCCAGCTCCTCGGGTAGAGGCGAAAAACTGTTTTTT. It codes for CASSSGRGEKLFF.

The chain is built from TRBV3-1 (or the pseudogene TRBV3-2) and TRBJ1-5; maybe TRBD1 (6 bases). Germline V lookup: CDR1 LGHDT, CDR2 YNNKEL (reference sequence). CDR3 length: 18 residues. Trimming shortened V by 0 bases and J by 4 bases, and 19 bases separated the two germline ends. The DNA of the CDR3 is TGTGCCAGCAGCCAAGAACCCTGGGACGGGACACAAAATCAGCCCCAGCATTTT. Protein product: CASSQEPWDGTQNQPQHF.

The chain carries TRBV10-1 and TRBJ2-1, with TRBD1 matching 8 bases. The CDR3 sequence is 15 residues long. Trimming at V came to 2 bases and at J to 6 bases, leaving 6 bases not matched to a gene. Germline CDR1 reads WNHNN; CDR2 reads SYGVQD (reference sequence). As DNA, the CDR3 is TGCGCCAGCAGTGAGCCCGGGACAGGCGTCAATGAGCAGTTCTTC. This encodes CASSEPGTGVNEQFF.

V is TRBV6-5 and J is TRBJ1-2; D might be TRBD1 (6 bases). V shed 6 bases and J shed 1 base, with 15 bases lying between them. The germline gives CDR1 MNHEY, CDR2 SVGAGI. This CDR3 comprises 15 residues. CDR3 protein: CASRTDRINNYGYTF. The CDR3 DNA follows: TGTGCCAGCAGAACCGACAGGATCAATAACTATGGCTACACCTTC.

The chain joins TRBV6-4 to TRBJ2-3; D possibly corresponds to TRBD1 (6 bases). CDR1 and CDR2 from the germline V gene are MRHNA and SNTAGT. V lost 4 bases and J 2 bases, leaving 10 bases between the germline ends. The CDR3 consists of 14 residues. CDR3 coding DNA: TGTGCCAGCAGTGCCACAGGGACCACAGATACGCAGTATTTT. It yields the protein CASSATGTTDTQYF.

In nucleotides, the CDR3 is TGTGCCAGCAGTTTATCCCCAGGGTCTGGAAACACCATATATTTT. Its translation: CASSLSPGSGNTIYF. The chain carries TRBV28 and TRBJ1-3; the D gene is possibly TRBD1 (5 bases). With 1 base removed from V and 1 base from J, the gap between germline ends came to 8 bases. This CDR3 has 15 amino acids. Germline assignment: CDR1 MDHEN and CDR2 SYDVKM.

The chain uses TRBV6-5 and TRBJ1-5; tentatively, D is TRBD1 (6 bases). The V and J ends lost 6 bases and 7 bases respectively, with 16 bases between them. This CDR3 is 14 amino acids long. Germline V lookup: CDR1 MNHEY, CDR2 SVGAGI. CDR3 in amino acids: CASSAGTPPQPQHF. The CDR3 coding sequence is TGTGCCAGCAGCGCCGGGACACCTCCCCAGCCCCAGCATTTT.

This chain joins TRBV18 and TRBJ1-1, with D tentatively TRBD1 (5 bases). Per germline, CDR1 KGHSH and CDR2 LQKENI. The CDR3 has 16 amino acids. Trimming left V 1 base short and J 2 bases short, with 14 bases between. The CDR3 loop is CASSPQKLRVNTEAFF. The CDR3, as DNA: TGTGCCAGCTCACCACAAAAACTCAGGGTTAACACTGAAGCTTTCTTT. Full variable domain (missing parts from reference TRBV18 and TRBJ1-1): NAGVMQNPRHLVRRRGQEARLRCSPMKGHSHVYWYRQLPEEGLKFMVYLQKENIIDESGMPKERFSAEFPKEGPSILRIQQVVRGDSAAYFCASSPQKLRVNTEAFFGQGTRLTVV.

This chain joins TRBV7-9 and TRBJ1-2; D is unclear. The CDR3 has 12 residues. The germline gives CDR1 SEHNR, CDR2 FQNEAQ (reference sequence). V lost 1 base, J lost 4 bases, and 4 bases lay in between. Here the CDR3 DNA reads TGTGCCAGCAGCTTAGACTTCTATGGCTACACCTTC. It is translated as CASSLDFYGYTF.

The rearrangement links TRBV27 to TRBJ1-1; D is perhaps TRBD1 (5 bases). The CDR3 has 15 residues. Germline CDR1 MNHEY, CDR2 SMNVEV (reference sequence). The V gene lost 7 bases and the J gene lost 2 bases, with 17 bases spanning the gap. CDR3 DNA: TGTGCCAGCACCCCCCTGGGACTCATAAACACTGAAGCTTTCTTT. As protein: CASTPLGLINTEAFF.

The genes are TRBV6-1 and TRBJ1-5; 7 bases agree with TRBD1. This CDR3 contains 15 residues. Germline-derived CDR1 and CDR2 are MNHNS and SASEGT. After removal of 3 bases from V and 7 bases from J, the junction contained 9 bases not matched to a gene. The CDR3: CASSELGGSGQPQHF. CDR3 DNA sequence: TGTGCCAGCAGTGAGTTAGGGGGCTCGGGACAGCCCCAGCATTTT.

This clone showed up just once. The chain couples TRBV10-1 to TRBJ2-7, with a tentative D call TRBD1 (5 bases). V lost 5 bases, J lost 1 base, and 9 bases lay in between. Germline V CDR1 and CDR2: WNHNN, SYGVQD (reference sequence). The CDR3 spans 13 residues. As DNA, the CDR3 is TGCGCCAGCAGTTCAGGGCGATCCTACGAGCAGTACTTC. It translates to CASSSGRSYEQYF.

The chain uses TRBV15 and TRBJ1-3, with a tentative D call TRBD1 (5 bases). Germline V gene data show CDR1 as LNHNV and CDR2 as YYDKDF (reference sequence). Trimming removed 0 bases from V and 5 bases from J, with 14 bases in between. The CDR3 covers 16 residues. The CDR3 region is CATSRDPKGVRNTIYF. The CDR3 region has the DNA TGTGCCACCAGCAGAGATCCGAAAGGGGTAAGAAACACCATATATTTT.

The V gene is TRBV7-9, the J gene TRBJ2-6; D is uncertain. Germline loops: CDR1 SEHNR, CDR2 FQNEAQ (reference sequence). V lost 4 bases and J lost 4, with 8 bases in between. The CDR3 consists of 14 residues. CDR3 DNA sequence: TGTGCCAGCAGCTACTTCATCGGGGCCAACGTCCTGACTTTC. This codes for CASSYFIGANVLTF.

This clone was found a few times. The chain employs TRBV25-1 and TRBJ2-2; 10 bases align to TRBD1. CDR3 length: 16 amino acids. Trimming at V came to 4 bases and at J to 4 bases, leaving 6 bases not matched to a gene. The germline gives CDR1 MGHDK, CDR2 SYGVNS. In DNA form, the CDR3 reads TGTGCCAGCAGTGGTCCGGGACAGGGGAGCACCGGGGAGCTGTTTTTT. It codes for CASSGPGQGSTGELFF.

The V call is TRBV7-8, the J call TRBJ2-3; 7 positions agree with TRBD2. With V trimmed by 4 bases and J by 2 bases, 15 bases remained unmatched. The CDR3 contains 18 residues. Per germline, CDR1 SGHVS and CDR2 FQNEAQ. Written as DNA, the CDR3 is TGTGCCAGCAGCTCCCGAGGACTAGATTTAGCCAACACAGATACGCAGTATTTT. Translated, it gives CASSSRGLDLANTDTQYF.

This chain links TRBV6-5 with TRBJ1-1; tentatively, D is TRBD1 (6 bases). Trimming cost V 6 bases and J 4 bases, with 12 bases left between them. The CDR3 totals 13 residues. The germline CDR1 and CDR2 sequences are MNHEY and SVGAGI. CDR3 residues: CASRSTGTTEAFF. The CDR3 DNA reads as TGTGCCAGCAGATCAACAGGGACCACTGAAGCTTTCTTT.

The rearrangement uses TRBV11-3 and TRBJ2-1; 9 bases are shared with TRBD1. The CDR3 length is 15 residues. J gave up 7 bases and V 4 bases, and 8 bases lay outside the gene matches. Germline loops: CDR1 SGHNT, CDR2 YENEEA. CDR3 sequence reads: CASSSTGTGSNEQFF. In nucleotides, the CDR3 is TGTGCCAGCAGCTCTACCGGGACAGGGTCTAATGAGCAGTTCTTC. Using reference TRBV11-3 and TRBJ2-1 for the parts outside the CDR3, the full variable domain is EAGVVQSPRYKIIEKKQPVAFWCNPISGHNTLYWYLQNLGQGPELLIRYENEEAVDDSQLPKDRFSAERLKGVDSTLKIQPAELGDSAVYLCASSSTGTGSNEQFFGPGTRLTVL.

The J gene is TRBJ2-2, the V gene TRBV12-3 or TRBV12-4, with D possibly being TRBD1 (7 bases). The CDR3 is made up of 13 amino acids. Trimming took off 6 bases at V and 8 bases at J, with 13 bases between the two ends. DNA for the CDR3: TGTGCCAGCAGCGCACAGGGGAGGGGGGAGCTGTTTTTT. Protein product: CASSAQGRGELFF.

The chain has TRBV6-2 or TRBV6-3 and TRBJ2-1, with 12 bases lining up with TRBD2. CDR3 size: 19 residues. Germline V gives CDR1 MNHEY, CDR2 SVGEGT. J was trimmed by 0 bases and V by 2 bases; bases with no gene match: 8. CDR3 region: CASSYPLAGGQSSYNEQFF. For the CDR3, the DNA is TGTGCCAGCAGTTACCCACTAGCGGGGGGCCAAAGCTCCTACAATGAGCAGTTCTTC.

The chain uses TRBV19 and TRBJ1-4, with 9 bases lining up with TRBD1. The CDR3 spans 14 residues. CDR1 and CDR2 from the germline V gene are LNHDA and SQIVND (reference sequence). Germline trimming cut 6 bases from V and 10 bases from J; bases unmatched to any gene: 9. The DNA of the CDR3 is TGTGCCAGTAGAAAACCGGGACAGGGAGGAAAACTGTTTTTT. Protein product: CASRKPGQGGKLFF.